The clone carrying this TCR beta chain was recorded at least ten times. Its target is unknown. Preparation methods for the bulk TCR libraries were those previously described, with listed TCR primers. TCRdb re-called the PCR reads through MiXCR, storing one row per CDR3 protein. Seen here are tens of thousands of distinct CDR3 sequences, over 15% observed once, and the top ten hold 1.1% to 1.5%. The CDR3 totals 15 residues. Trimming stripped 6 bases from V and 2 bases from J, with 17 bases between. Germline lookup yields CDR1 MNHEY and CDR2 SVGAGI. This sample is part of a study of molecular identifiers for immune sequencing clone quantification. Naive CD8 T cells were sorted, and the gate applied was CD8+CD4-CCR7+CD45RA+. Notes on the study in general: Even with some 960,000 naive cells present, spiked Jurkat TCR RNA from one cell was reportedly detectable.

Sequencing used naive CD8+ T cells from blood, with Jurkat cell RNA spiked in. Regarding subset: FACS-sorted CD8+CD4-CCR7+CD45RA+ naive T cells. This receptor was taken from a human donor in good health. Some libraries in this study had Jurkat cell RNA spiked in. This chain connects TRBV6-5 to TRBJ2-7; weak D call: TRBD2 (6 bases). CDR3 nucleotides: TGTGCCAGCAGCCCGCAAATTGGGACTCCCTACGAGCAGTACTTC. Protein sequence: CASSPQIGTPYEQYF.